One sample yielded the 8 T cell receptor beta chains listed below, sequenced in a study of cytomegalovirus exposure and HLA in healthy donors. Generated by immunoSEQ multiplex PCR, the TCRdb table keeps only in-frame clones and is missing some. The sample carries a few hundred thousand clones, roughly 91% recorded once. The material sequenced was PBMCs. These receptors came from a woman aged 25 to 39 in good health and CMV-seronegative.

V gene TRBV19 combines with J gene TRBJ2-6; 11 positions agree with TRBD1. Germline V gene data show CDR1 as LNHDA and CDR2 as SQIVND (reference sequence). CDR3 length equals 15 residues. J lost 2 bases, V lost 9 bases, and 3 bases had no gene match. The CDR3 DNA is TGTGCCAGCGGGACAGGGGGTACTGGGGCCAACGTCCTGACTTTC. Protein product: CASGTGGTGANVLTF.

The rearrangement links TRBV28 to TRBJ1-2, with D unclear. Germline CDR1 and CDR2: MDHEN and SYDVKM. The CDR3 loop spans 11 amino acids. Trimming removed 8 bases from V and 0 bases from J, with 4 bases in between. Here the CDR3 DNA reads TGTGCCAGCTACACTAACTATGGCTACACCTTC. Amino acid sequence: CASYTNYGYTF.

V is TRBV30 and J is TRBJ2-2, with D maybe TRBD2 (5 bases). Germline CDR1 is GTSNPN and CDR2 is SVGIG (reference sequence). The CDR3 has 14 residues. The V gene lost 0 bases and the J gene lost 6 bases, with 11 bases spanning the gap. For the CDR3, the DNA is TGTGCCTGGAGTGTAGGGAGAGGCGCCGGGGAGCTGTTTTTT. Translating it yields CAWSVGRGAGELFF.

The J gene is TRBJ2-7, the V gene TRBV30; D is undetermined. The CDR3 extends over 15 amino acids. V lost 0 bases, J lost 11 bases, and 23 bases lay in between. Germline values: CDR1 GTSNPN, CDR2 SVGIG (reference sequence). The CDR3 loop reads CAWSVRHLTFPPEYF. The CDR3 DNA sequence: TGTGCCTGGAGTGTGAGACACCTAACCTTTCCTCCGGAGTACTTC.

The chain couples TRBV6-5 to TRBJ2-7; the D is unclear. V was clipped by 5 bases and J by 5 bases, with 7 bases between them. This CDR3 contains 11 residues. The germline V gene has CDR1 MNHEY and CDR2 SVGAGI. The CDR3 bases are TGTGCCAGCAGTGTGGGAAACGAGCAGTACTTC. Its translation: CASSVGNEQYF.

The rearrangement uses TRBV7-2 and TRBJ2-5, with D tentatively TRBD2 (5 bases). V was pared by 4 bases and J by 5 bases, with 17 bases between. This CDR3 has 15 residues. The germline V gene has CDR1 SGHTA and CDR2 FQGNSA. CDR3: CASSSPIGSGETQYF. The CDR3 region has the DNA TGTGCCAGCAGCTCCCCGATAGGGAGTGGGGAGACCCAGTACTTC.

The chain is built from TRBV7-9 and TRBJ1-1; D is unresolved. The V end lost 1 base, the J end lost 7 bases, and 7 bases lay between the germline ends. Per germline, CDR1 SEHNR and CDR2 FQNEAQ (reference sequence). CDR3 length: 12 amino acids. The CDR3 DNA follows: TGTGCCAGCAGCTTAGGTCCCGGTGAAGCTTTCTTT. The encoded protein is CASSLGPGEAFF.

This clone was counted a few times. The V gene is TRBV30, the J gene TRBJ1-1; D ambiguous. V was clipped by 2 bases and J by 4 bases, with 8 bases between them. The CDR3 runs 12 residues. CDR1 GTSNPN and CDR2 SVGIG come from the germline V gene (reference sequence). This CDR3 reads CAWSRHGTEAFF. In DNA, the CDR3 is TGTGCCTGGAGTCGACATGGCACTGAAGCTTTCTTT.